The next 4 T cell receptor beta chains were all read from a single sample in a study of blood T cells in healthy people across ages. Together with a sample-barcoded 5' primer, a J-beta primer mix was included in a second PCR lasting roughly 6 to 12 cycles. TCRdb re-called the 5' RACE reads with MiXCR, one entry per CDR3 protein. The sample shows hundreds of thousands of distinct CDR3 sequences, roughly 20% of them seen only once. Sequenced input: blood. The receptors shown here come from a man between 70 and 80 years old in good health.

J is TRBJ1-1 and V is TRBV24-1, with D possibly TRBD1 on 5 matching bases. V lost 5 bases and J lost 6, with 21 bases in between. The CDR3 is made up of 16 amino acids. Germline V gives CDR1 KGHDR, CDR2 SFDVKD. Written as DNA, the CDR3 is TGTGCCACCAGTGGGCCCCAAAGTAGGTTGGGGGCTGAAGCTTTCTTT. Residues: CATSGPQSRLGAEAFF.

This clonotype has more than one count but fewer than ten. The rearrangement links TRBV20-1 to TRBJ2-1; 8 bases are a match to TRBD2. This CDR3 region has 16 residues. Germline V gene sequence: CDR1 DFQATT, CDR2 SNEGSKA (reference sequence). Trimming cost V 0 bases and J 10 bases; bases outside gene matches: 14. CDR3 region: CSARDSGRLAQMEQFF. CDR3 bases: TGCAGTGCTAGAGACTCCGGCCGACTAGCGCAAATGGAGCAGTTCTTC.

This clonotype turned up a few times. The chain combines TRBV12-3 or TRBV12-4 with TRBJ2-7; TRBD2 agrees at 9 bases. After removal of 6 bases from V and 2 bases from J, the junction contained 11 bases not matched to a gene. The CDR3 has 16 amino acids. CDR3 nucleotides: TGTGCCAGCAGCCCGACGATAGCGGGAGACCCCTACGAGCAGTACTTC. It translates to CASSPTIAGDPYEQYF.

This clonotype has only a few counts. CDR3: CASSLYTSGANVLTF. The CDR3 DNA follows: TGTGCCAGCAGTTTATACACCTCTGGGGCCAACGTCCTGACTTTC. The gene calls are TRBV27 and TRBJ2-6; D not certain. Germline V lookup: CDR1 MNHEY, CDR2 SMNVEV (reference sequence). CDR3 length: 15 amino acids. Trimming left V 1 base short and J 0 bases short, with 4 bases between.